These T cell receptor beta chains were read from a single sample in a study of T cells expressing NK-cell markers. TCRdb re-called the 5' RACE reads; one entry per CDR3 protein, DNA not given. The sample table sets out about 120,000 distinct CDR3 sequences. Material: blood T cells: a sorted CD56 or NKG2C T cell subset, CD4+ or CD8+ T cells, or bulk PBMC T cells (not recorded which). These receptors were obtained from a woman between 18 and 70 years old in good health. Both conserved end residues are part of each CDR3.

>TRBJ2-1|TRBV7-6
CASSLDIRDGEQFF
>TRBJ1-2|TRBV20-1
CSAPEQGAAGYTF
>TRBJ2-1|TRBV20-1
CSARDRLYNEQFF
>TRBJ2-7|TRBV30
CAWSVGPGTYEQYF
>TRBJ2-1|TRBV9
CASSASFSGQSYNEQFF
>TRBJ2-3|TRBV9
CASSERTSGGTDTQYF
>TRBJ1-1|TRBV4-2
CASSQEGTGRNTEAFF
>TRBJ2-2|TRBV7-9
CASSSGTLPTGELFF
>TRBJ1-1|TRBV6-5
CASSYDLDTEAFF
>TRBJ1-1|TRBV11-2
CASSLVGVNTEAFF
>TRBJ2-1|TRBV29-1
CSAFGGWNEQFF
>TRBJ1-2|TRBV12-3/TRBV12-4
CASSFGGNGYTF